Listed below are T cell receptor beta chains from one sample, sequenced in a study of graft-versus-host responses after intestinal transplantation. Generated by immunoSEQ multiplex PCR, the TCRdb table keeps only in-frame clones and is missing some. The sample consists of some 100,000 clones, approximately 92% of them appearing once. The antigens these receptors bind are not known. Sequences were derived from unstimulated CD8+ T cells sorted from spleen or lymph node cells, sampled before transplant. These receptors were obtained from a human donor who was the organ donor for an intestinal transplant. The CDR3 runs from the conserved cysteine through the conserved F or W. The order of the fields is V gene, J gene, D gene, clone size, CDR3 DNA, CDR3 protein. A D gene is named only where the DNA matches it firmly. A clone size is listed for some rows: how often the clone was seen (once, few, many), or a class if it is expanded.

>TRBV13|TRBJ2-7|TRBD2|NA
TGTGCCAGCAGCTCCGGGGGGGTATACGAGCAGTACTTC
CASSSGGVYEQYF
>TRBV6-5|TRBJ2-7|TRBD1|few
TGTGCCAGCAGTTACTTTGAGGGGGCAAGTTACGAGCAGTACTTC
CASSYFEGASYEQYF
>TRBV19|TRBJ2-1|TRBD2|NA
TGTGCCAGTAGTACCGGCGGGAGTCCCCGGGGTGAGCAGTTCTTC
CASSTGGSPRGEQFF
>TRBV30|TRBJ1-4|NA|few
TGTGCCTGGAGTTCGAGCCCCACTAATGAAAAACTGTTTTTT
CAWSSSPTNEKLFF
>TRBV27|TRBJ2-3|TRBD2|once
TGTGCCAGCAGTTCTTGGCGGGAGCAAGATACGCAGTATTTT
CASSSWREQDTQYF
>TRBV19|TRBJ2-5|NA|NA
TGTGCCAGTGGCGGCAGGGGAGAGACCCAGTACTTC
CASGGRGETQYF
>TRBV7-6|TRBJ2-3|TRBD2|NA
TGTGCCAGCAGCTCCGCCCTAGCGGGGGGCACAGATACGCAGTATTTT
CASSSALAGGTDTQYF
>TRBV27|TRBJ2-2|NA|NA
TGTGCCAGCAGTTTAATGGGGCCGGCCAGCGGGGAGCTGTTTTTT
CASSLMGPASGELFF
>TRBV5-6|TRBJ1-1|TRBD1|NA
TGTGCCAGCAGCTTAACCCCTGGCGGGACAGGTAACACTGAAGCTTTCTTT
CASSLTPGGTGNTEAFF
>TRBV7-9|TRBJ2-3|TRBD2|NA
TGTGCCAGCAGTTCTCCGGGACTAAGACTAGATACGCAGTATTTT
CASSSPGLRLDTQYF
>TRBV28|TRBJ2-7|TRBD2|NA
TGTGCCAGCAGTGCAAGACAGCGGGACCTTGATGAGCAGTACTTC
CASSARQRDLDEQYF
>TRBV6-5|TRBJ2-7|TRBD2|NA
TGTGCCAGCAGTTACGGGACTAGCGGATTCTACGAGCAGTACTTC
CASSYGTSGFYEQYF
>TRBV14|TRBJ2-7|TRBD1|NA
TGTGCCAGCAGCCAAGGCCCTCGGGCAGGGGGCTTTGTAACCTACGAGCAGTACTTC
CASSQGPRAGGFVTYEQYF
>TRBV4-1|TRBJ1-1|TRBD1|NA
TGCGCCAGCAGACCAACAGGGGCCGGTGAAGCTTTCTTT
CASRPTGAGEAFF
>TRBV28|TRBJ1-5|NA|NA
TGTGCCAGCAGCGTCCCCGCCAGGAGGCGCTATAGCAATCAGCCCCAGCATTTT
CASSVPARRRYSNQPQHF
>TRBV27|TRBJ2-2|NA|once
TGTGCCAGCAGTACGGGAACGAACACCGGGGAGCTGTTTTTT
CASSTGTNTGELFF
>TRBV2|TRBJ2-7|NA|NA
TGTGCCAGCAGTGGAACAGGCTGGCGCAGGGAAATCTACGAGCAGTACTTC
CASSGTGWRREIYEQYF
>TRBV6-4|TRBJ2-3|TRBD2|NA
TGTGCCAGCAGTGCGACTAGCGGGGCTAGCACAGATACGCAGTATTTT
CASSATSGASTDTQYF
>TRBV4-3|TRBJ1-3|NA|NA
TGCGCCAGCAGCCAAGTAAGGGGTTACACTCGATACTCTGGAAACACCATATATTTT
CASSQVRGYTRYSGNTIYF
>TRBV6-1|TRBJ2-5|TRBD2|NA
TGTGCCAGCAGTGAAGCTGCGCGGGGGGGGGAGACCCAGTACTTC
CASSEAARGGETQYF
>TRBV27|TRBJ1-1|NA|NA
TGTGCCAGCAGTGTCGGACAGATGAACACTGAAGCTTTCTTT
CASSVGQMNTEAFF
>TRBV19|TRBJ1-6|TRBD1|NA
TGTGCCAGTAGCCCGACGGGACAGGGGAATTCACCCCTCCACTTT
CASSPTGQGNSPLHF
>TRBV2|TRBJ2-3|NA|NA
TGTGCCAGCAGTGTCCTAAGCACAGATACGCAGTATTTT
CASSVLSTDTQYF
>TRBV5-8|TRBJ2-3|TRBD2|NA
TGTGCCAGCCAACCTGCGGGGACTAGCGGCACAGATACGCAGTATTTT
CASQPAGTSGTDTQYF
>TRBV2|TRBJ2-5|NA|once
TGTGCCAGCAGCTCGCTAGGTGGTGGGGAGACCCAGTACTTC
CASSSLGGGETQYF
>TRBV19|TRBJ2-7|TRBD1|NA
TGTGCCAGTAGTCCGGGACAGAGCTACGAGCAGTACTTC
CASSPGQSYEQYF
>TRBV2|TRBJ2-3|NA|NA
TGTGCCAGCAGTGAATCCCCGAGAGGCACAGATACGCAGTATTTT
CASSESPRGTDTQYF
>TRBV5-6|TRBJ1-5|NA|NA
TGTGCCAGCAGCTGGGGGCAGCCTTCGAGCAATCAGCCCCAGCATTTT
CASSWGQPSSNQPQHF
>TRBV27|TRBJ2-1|TRBD2|NA
TGTGCCAGCAGTCCCCAACTAGCGGGGCCGGCGGATGAGCAGTTCTTC
CASSPQLAGPADEQFF
>TRBV27|TRBJ2-1|NA|NA
TGTGCCAGCAGTTCTGGACTGAACAATGAGCAGTTCTTC
CASSSGLNNEQFF
>TRBV27|TRBJ2-7|NA|NA
TGTGCCAGCACCCCGGGGGCTAGCGGTCCCTACGAGCAGTACTTC
CASTPGASGPYEQYF
>TRBV12-5|TRBJ2-2|NA|NA
TGTGCTAGTGGTTTGCCAAAGGGGGTGGGGAACGGGGAGCTGTTTTTT
CASGLPKGVGNGELFF
>TRBV7-8|TRBJ2-5|NA|NA
TGTGCCAGCAGCTTACAGGGGTGGGAGACCCAGTACTTC
CASSLQGWETQYF